These T cell receptor beta chains were read from a single sample in a study of cytomegalovirus exposure and HLA in healthy donors. Only in-frame clones appear in the TCRdb table, and some are missing; sequencing was by immunoSEQ multiplex PCR. The sample includes 90,000 to 130,000 clones, less than 85% of them seen just once. Source material: PBMCs. These receptors were obtained from a man aged 25 to 40 in good health and CMV-seropositive. Both conserved end residues are part of each CDR3. A D gene is named only where the DNA matches it firmly. The size of a clone is reported for some rows only, either as once, few or many, or as a class for expanded clones.

J gene | D gene | clone size | V gene | CDR3 DNA | CDR3 protein
TRBJ2-7 | . | . | TRBV4-3 | TGCGCCAGCAGCCAAGAAGCGGGCTCCGAGCAGTACTTC | CASSQEAGSEQYF
TRBJ1-1 | . | . | TRBV23-1 | TGCGCCAGCAGTCAATCGAGGGAGAACACTGAAGCTTTCTTT | CASSQSRENTEAFF
TRBJ2-1 | TRBD2 | . | TRBV29-1 | TGCAGCGTTGAAGGGGGGACTAGAACCTACAATGAGCAGTTCTTC | CSVEGGTRTYNEQFF
TRBJ1-1 | TRBD1 | . | TRBV6-5 | TGTGCCAGCAGGGACAGGGGAAACACTGAAGCTTTCTTT | CASRDRGNTEAFF
TRBJ2-7 | TRBD2 | few | TRBV28 | TGTGCCAGTGTATGGGGGACTAGCTCCTACGAGCAGTACTTC | CASVWGTSSYEQYF
TRBJ2-6 | TRBD1 | . | TRBV10-2 | TGCGCCAGCAGTGAGTCGAAAGGGACAGGTTTAGGTGGCCTGACTTTC | CASSESKGTGLGGLTF
TRBJ2-2 | TRBD2 | . | TRBV13 | TGTGCCCGGGGGGGTGACACCGGGGAGCTGTTTTTT | CARGGDTGELFF
TRBJ1-1 | . | . | TRBV7-9 | TGTGCCAGCAGCTTAGCGCTAAGGTCAGGTGACACTGAAGCTTTCTTT | CASSLALRSGDTEAFF
TRBJ2-3 | . | few | TRBV4-2 | TGTGCCAGCAGCCAAGAGGTTAGCTCAGATACGCAGTATTTT | CASSQEVSSDTQYF
TRBJ2-1 | TRBD2 | . | TRBV5-1 | TGCGCCAGCAGCTCCTGGGGGGGTTCGGTAACAAGTGAGCAGTTCTTC | CASSSWGGSVTSEQFF
TRBJ2-3 | . | . | TRBV13 | TGTGCCAGCAGCTCCTTATACGGGGTAATCCTCACAGATACGCAGTATTTT | CASSSLYGVILTDTQYF
TRBJ2-3 | TRBD1 | . | TRBV7-6 | TGTGCCAGCAGCGAGGACAGGTTCCGAACAGATACGCAGTATTTT | CASSEDRFRTDTQYF
TRBJ2-5 | . | . | TRBV5-4 | TGTGCCAGCAGCTTGGCCAGGTCAGGACAAGAGACCCAGTACTTC | CASSLARSGQETQYF
TRBJ1-1 | . | . | TRBV5-1 | TGCGCCAGCAGCTTGCGAACTCCTTCTGGCACTGAAGCTTTCTTT | CASSLRTPSGTEAFF
TRBJ1-4 | . | . | TRBV18 | TGTGCCAGCACCAAAGGACAGCTATATGAAAAACTGTTTTTT | CASTKGQLYEKLFF